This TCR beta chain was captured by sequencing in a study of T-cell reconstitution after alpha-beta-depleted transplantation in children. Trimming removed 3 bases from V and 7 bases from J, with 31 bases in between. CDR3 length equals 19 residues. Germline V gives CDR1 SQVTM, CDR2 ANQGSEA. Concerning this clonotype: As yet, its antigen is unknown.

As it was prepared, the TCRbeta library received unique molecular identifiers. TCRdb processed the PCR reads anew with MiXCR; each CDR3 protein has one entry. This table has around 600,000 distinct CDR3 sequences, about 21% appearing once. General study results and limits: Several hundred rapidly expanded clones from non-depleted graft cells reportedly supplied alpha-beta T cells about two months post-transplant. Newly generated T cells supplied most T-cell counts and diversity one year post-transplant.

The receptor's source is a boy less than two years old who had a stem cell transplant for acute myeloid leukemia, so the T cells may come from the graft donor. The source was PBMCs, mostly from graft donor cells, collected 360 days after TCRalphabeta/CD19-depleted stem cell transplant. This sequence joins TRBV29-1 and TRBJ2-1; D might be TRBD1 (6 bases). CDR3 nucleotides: TGCAGCGTTGACGGGACAATCGGACCAACTCACCTCGGAAGTAATGAGCAGTTCTTC. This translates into CSVDGTIGPTHLGSNEQFF.